Below, one T cell receptor beta chain is given with its context. Its specificity is unknown. This sample stems from a study of identical twins. J gave up 4 bases and V 0 bases, and 2 bases lay outside the gene matches. Germline CDR1 is MNHNY and CDR2 is SVGAGI (reference sequence). The CDR3 runs to 14 residues. General study findings and limits: Low generation probability was overrepresented in out-of-frame alpha sequences shared by twins. It was out-of-frame TCR alpha sharing in monozygotic twins that models underestimated.

Each cDNA held unique molecular identifiers, and template switching gave it a universal primer site. MiXCR, applied by TCRdb to the 5' RACE reads, yields one record per CDR3 protein. The table has more than 1.5 million distinct CDR3 sequences, under 35% seen once. This sequence was found in a newborn girl in good health. The genes are TRBV6-6 and TRBJ2-5, with TRBD1 matching 7 bases. Sequencing input: cord blood. The CDR3 protein is CASSYSTGSETQYF. In nucleotides, the CDR3 is TGTGCCAGCAGTTACTCGACAGGGTCAGAGACCCAGTACTTC.